This TCR beta chain originates from a study of blood T cell repertoires in COVID-19. TCRdb keeps only in-frame clones here, not all; method: immunoSEQ multiplex PCR. The profile shows under 400,000 clones, roughly 88% of them singletons. The V and J ends lost 5 bases and 3 bases, in that order; junction bases with no gene match: 11. The germline CDR1 and CDR2 sequences are MNHNY and SVGAGI (reference sequence). The CDR3 consists of 17 residues. The J gene is TRBJ1-5, the V gene TRBV6-6; 9 bases match TRBD1. The receptor was derived from a woman younger than 45 with COVID-19, enrolled during active disease. Material: peripheral blood. DNA for the CDR3: TGTGCCAGCAGTCCGGGGACAGGGCGTGCGATCAATCAGCCCCAGCATTTT. Protein: CASSPGTGRAINQPQHF.